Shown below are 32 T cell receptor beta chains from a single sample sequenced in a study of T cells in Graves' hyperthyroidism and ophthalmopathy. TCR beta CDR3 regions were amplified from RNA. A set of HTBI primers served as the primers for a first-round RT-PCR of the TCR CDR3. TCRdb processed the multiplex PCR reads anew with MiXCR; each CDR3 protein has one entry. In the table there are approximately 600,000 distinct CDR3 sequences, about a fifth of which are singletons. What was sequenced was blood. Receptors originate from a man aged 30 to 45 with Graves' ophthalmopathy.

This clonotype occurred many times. CDR3 nucleotides: TGTGCCAGCAGTGATATGGCAGGATACGAGCAGTACTTC. It encodes CASSDMAGYEQYF. The chain uses TRBV2 and TRBJ2-7, with no clear D. Trimming took off 3 bases at V and 4 bases at J, with 10 bases between the two ends. This CDR3 comprises 13 residues. Germline lookup yields CDR1 SNHLY and CDR2 FYNNEI.

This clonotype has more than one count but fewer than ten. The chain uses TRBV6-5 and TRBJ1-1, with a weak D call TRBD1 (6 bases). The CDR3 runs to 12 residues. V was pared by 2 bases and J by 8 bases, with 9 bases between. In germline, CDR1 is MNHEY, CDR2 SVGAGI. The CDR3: CASSYRTVEAFF. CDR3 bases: TGTGCCAGCAGTTACCGGACAGTCGAAGCTTTCTTT.

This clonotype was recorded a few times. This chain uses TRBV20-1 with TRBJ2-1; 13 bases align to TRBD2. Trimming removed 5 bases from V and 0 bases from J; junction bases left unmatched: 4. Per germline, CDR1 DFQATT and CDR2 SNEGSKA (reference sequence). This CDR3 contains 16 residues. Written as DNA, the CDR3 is TGCAGTGCTGGGACTAGCGGGACGCACTCCTACAATGAGCAGTTCTTC. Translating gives CSAGTSGTHSYNEQFF.

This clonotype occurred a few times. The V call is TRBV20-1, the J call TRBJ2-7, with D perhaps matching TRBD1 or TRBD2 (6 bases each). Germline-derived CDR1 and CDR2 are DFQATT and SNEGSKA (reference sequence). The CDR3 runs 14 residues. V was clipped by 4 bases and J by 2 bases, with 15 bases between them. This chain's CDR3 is CSANARDKTYEQYF. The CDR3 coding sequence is TGCAGTGCTAACGCGCGGGACAAAACCTACGAGCAGTACTTC.

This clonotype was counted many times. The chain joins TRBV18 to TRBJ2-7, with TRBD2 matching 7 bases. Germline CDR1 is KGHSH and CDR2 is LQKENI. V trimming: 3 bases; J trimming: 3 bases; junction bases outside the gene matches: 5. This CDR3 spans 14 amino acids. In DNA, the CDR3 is TGTGCCAGCTCACCGGCCAGGGAGGGCTACGAGCAGTACTTC. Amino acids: CASSPAREGYEQYF.

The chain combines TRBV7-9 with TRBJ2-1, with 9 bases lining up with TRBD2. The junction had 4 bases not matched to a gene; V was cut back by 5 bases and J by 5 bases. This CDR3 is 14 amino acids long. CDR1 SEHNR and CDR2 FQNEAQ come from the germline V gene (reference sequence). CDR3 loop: CASSGASGNNEQFF. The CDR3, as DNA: TGTGCCAGCAGCGGGGCTAGCGGGAACAATGAGCAGTTCTTC.

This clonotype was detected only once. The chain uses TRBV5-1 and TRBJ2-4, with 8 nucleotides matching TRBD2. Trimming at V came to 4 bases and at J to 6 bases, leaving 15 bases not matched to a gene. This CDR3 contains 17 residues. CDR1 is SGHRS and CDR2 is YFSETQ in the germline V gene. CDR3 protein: CASSPFDRSGSGNIQYF. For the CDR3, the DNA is TGCGCCAGCAGCCCCTTTGATAGGAGCGGGAGTGGAAACATTCAGTACTTC.

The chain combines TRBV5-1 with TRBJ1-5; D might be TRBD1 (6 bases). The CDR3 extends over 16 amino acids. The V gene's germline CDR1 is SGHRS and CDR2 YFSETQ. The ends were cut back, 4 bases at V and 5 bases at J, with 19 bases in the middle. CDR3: CASSPGVDSHYQPQHF. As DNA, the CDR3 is TGCGCCAGCAGCCCCGGCGTGGACAGCCACTATCAGCCCCAGCATTTT. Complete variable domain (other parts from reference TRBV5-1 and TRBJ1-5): KAGVTQTPRYLIKTRGQQVTLSCSPISGHRSVSWYQQTPGQGLQFLFEYFSETQRNKGNFPGRFSGRQFSNSRSEMNVSTLELGDSALYLCASSPGVDSHYQPQHFGDGTRLSIL.

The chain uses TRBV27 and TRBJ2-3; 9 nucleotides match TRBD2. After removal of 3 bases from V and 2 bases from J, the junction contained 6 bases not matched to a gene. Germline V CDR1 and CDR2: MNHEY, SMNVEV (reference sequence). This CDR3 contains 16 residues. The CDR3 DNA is TGTGCCAGCAGTTTGGCGCGGGAGGGACTCACAGATACGCAGTATTTT. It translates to CASSLAREGLTDTQYF.

The CDR3, as DNA: TGTGCCAGCAGCTTGTACAGGGGGAGTGGAGAGACCCAGTACTTC. This translates into CASSLYRGSGETQYF. The rearrangement joins TRBV7-9 to TRBJ2-5; 8 bases are a match to TRBD1. V lost 3 bases, J lost 4 bases, and 7 bases stayed unmatched. The CDR3 length is 15 residues. The germline CDR1 and CDR2 sequences are SEHNR and FQNEAQ (reference sequence).

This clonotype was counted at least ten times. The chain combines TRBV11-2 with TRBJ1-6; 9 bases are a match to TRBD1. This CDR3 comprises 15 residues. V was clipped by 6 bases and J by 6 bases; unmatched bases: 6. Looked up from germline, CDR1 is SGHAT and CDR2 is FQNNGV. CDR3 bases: TGTGCCAGCAGAACCGGGACAGGGTTTAATTCACCCCTCCACTTT. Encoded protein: CASRTGTGFNSPLHF.

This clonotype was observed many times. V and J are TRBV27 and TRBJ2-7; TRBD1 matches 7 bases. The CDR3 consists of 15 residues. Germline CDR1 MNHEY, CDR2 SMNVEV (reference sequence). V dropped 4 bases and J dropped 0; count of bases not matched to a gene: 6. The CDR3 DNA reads TGTGCCAGCAGTTCGACCCGGGACAGCTCCTACGAGCAGTACTTC. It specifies CASSSTRDSSYEQYF.

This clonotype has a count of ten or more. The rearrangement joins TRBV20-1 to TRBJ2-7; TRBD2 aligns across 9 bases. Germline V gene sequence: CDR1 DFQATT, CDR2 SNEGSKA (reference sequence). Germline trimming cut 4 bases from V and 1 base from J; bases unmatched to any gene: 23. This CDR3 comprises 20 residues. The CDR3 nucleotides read TGCAGTGCTATATATCCGGGTTCCAGCGGGAGGACGGGGTCTTCCTACGAGCAGTACTTC. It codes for CSAIYPGSSGRTGSSYEQYF.

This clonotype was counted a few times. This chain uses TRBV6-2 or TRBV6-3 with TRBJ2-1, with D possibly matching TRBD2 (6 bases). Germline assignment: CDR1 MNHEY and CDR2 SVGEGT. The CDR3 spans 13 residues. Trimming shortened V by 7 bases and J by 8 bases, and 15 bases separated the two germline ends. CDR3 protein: CASTGTGRYEQFF. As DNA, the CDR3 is TGTGCCAGCACCGGGACTGGGCGGTATGAGCAGTTCTTC.

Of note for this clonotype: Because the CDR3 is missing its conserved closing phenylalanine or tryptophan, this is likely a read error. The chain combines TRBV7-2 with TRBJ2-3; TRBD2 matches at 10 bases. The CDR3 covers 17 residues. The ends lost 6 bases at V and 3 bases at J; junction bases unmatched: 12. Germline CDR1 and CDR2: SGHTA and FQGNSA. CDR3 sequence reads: CASSLVAGGIWTDTQYS. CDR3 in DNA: TGTGCCAGCAGTCTAGTAGCGGGAGGAATTTGGACAGATACGCAGTATTCT.

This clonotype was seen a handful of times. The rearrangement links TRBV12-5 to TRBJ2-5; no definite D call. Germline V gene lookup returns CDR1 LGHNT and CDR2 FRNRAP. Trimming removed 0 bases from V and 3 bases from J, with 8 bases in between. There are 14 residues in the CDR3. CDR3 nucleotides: TGTGCTAGTGGTTTGGTACAAGCCGAAGAGACCCAGTACTTC. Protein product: CASGLVQAEETQYF.

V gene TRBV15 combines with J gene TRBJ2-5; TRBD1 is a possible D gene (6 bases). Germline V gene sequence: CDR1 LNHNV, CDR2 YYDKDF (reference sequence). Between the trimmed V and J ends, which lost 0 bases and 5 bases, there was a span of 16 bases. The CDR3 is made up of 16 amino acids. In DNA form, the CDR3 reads TGTGCCACCAGCAGAGACGGCAGGGGAATCGGGGAGACCCAGTACTTC. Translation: CATSRDGRGIGETQYF.

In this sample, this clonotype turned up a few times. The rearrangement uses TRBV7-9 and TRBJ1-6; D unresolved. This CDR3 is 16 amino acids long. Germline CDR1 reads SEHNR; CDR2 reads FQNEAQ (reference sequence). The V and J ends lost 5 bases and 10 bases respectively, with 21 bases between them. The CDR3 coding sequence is TGTGCCAGCAGCCTCGGGCGGGATTTTGACAAGTCACCCCTCCACTTT. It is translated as CASSLGRDFDKSPLHF.

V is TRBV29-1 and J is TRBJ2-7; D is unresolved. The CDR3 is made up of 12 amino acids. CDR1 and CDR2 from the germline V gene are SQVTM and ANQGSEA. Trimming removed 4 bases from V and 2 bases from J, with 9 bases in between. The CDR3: CSVVNSTYEQYF. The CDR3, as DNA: TGCAGCGTTGTTAATAGCACCTACGAGCAGTACTTC.

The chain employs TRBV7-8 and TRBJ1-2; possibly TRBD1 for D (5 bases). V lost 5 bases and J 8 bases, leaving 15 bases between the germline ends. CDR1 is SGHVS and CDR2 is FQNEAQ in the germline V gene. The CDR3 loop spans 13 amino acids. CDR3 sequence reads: CASSAPRQSGYTF. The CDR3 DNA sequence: TGTGCCAGCAGCGCCCCCCGACAGAGCGGCTACACCTTC.

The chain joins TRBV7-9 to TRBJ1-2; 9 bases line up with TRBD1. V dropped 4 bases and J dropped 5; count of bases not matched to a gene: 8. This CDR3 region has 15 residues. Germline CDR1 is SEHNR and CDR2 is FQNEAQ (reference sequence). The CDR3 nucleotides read TGTGCCAGCAGCTCCACCCCGGGACAGGGATATGGCTACACCTTC. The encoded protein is CASSSTPGQGYGYTF.

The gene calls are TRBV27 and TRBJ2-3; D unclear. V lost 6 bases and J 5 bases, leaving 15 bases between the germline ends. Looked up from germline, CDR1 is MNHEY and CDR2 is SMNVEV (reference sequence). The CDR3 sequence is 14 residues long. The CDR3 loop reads CASSPGWIRDTQYF. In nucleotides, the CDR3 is TGTGCCAGCAGCCCTGGATGGATTAGAGATACGCAGTATTTT.

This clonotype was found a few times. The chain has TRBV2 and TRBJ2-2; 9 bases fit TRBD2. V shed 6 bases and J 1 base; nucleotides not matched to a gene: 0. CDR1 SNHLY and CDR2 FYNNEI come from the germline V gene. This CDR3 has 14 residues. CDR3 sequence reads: CASRAGGNTGELFF. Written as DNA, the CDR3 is TGTGCCAGCAGAGCGGGGGGGAACACCGGGGAGCTGTTTTTT.

CDR3 loop: CATSSGLAGELFF. DNA of the CDR3: TGTGCCACCAGCAGTGGACTAGCCGGGGAGCTGTTTTTT. The J gene is TRBJ2-2, the V gene TRBV15; TRBD2 agrees at 7 bases. Germline loops: CDR1 LNHNV, CDR2 YYDKDF (reference sequence). This CDR3 is 13 amino acids long. V was pared by 3 bases and J by 6 bases, with 1 base of the junction left unmatched.

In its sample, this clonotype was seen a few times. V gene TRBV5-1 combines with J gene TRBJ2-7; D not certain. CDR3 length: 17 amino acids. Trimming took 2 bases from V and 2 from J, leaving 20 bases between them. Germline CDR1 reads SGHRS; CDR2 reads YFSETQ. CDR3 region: CASSFGYTTAGAYEQYF. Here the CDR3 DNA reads TGCGCCAGCAGCTTTGGATACACGACGGCAGGAGCCTACGAGCAGTACTTC.

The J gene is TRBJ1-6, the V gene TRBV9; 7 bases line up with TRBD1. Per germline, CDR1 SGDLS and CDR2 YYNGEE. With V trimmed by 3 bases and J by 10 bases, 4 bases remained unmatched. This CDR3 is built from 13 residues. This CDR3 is CASSGQGGSPLHF. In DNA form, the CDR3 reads TGTGCCAGCAGCGGGCAGGGGGGGTCACCCCTCCACTTT. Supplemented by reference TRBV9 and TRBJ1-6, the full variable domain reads DSGVTQTPKHLITATGQRVTLRCSPRSGDLSVYWYQQSLDQGLQFLIQYYNGEERAKGNILERFSAQQFPDLHSELNLSSLELGDSALYFCASSGQGGSPLHFGNGTRLTVT.

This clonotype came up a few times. DNA of the CDR3: TGTGCCAGCAGCTTAAGTTTTAGCTCCCATCTTGGGAATGAGCAGTTCTTC. Its protein is CASSLSFSSHLGNEQFF. V usage is TRBV7-8 and J usage is TRBJ2-1; no reliable D call. Germline lookup yields CDR1 SGHVS and CDR2 FQNEAQ. The V gene lost 2 bases and the J gene lost 7 bases, with 21 bases spanning the gap. The CDR3 totals 17 residues.

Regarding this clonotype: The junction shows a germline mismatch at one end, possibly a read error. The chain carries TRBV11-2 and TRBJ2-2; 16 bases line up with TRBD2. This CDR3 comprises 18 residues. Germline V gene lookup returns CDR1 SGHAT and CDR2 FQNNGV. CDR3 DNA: TGTGCCAGCAGCTTGGGACTAGCGGGAGGGCCGGACACCAGGGAGCTGTTTTTT. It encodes CASSLGLAGGPDTRELFF. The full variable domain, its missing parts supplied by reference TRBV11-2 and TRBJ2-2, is EAGVAQSPRYKIIEKRQSVAFWCNPISGHATLYWYQQILGQGPKLLIQFQNNGVVDDSQLPKDRFSAERLKGVDSTLKIQPAKLEDSAVYLCASSLGLAGGPDTRELFFGEGSRLTVL.

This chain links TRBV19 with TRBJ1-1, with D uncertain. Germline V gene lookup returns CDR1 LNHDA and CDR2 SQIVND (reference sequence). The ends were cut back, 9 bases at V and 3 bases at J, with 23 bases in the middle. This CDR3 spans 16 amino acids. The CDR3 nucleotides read TGTGCCAGCAGCCCTTTACTGACCGACCCTTACACTGAAGCTTTCTTT. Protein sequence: CASSPLLTDPYTEAFF.

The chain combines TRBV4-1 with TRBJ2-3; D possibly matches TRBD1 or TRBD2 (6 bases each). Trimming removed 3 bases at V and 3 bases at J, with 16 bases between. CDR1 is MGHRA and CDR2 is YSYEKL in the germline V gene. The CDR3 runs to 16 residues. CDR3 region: CASSHPEGGGTDTQYF. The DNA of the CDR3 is TGCGCCAGCAGCCATCCTGAGGGGGGCGGAACAGATACGCAGTATTTT.

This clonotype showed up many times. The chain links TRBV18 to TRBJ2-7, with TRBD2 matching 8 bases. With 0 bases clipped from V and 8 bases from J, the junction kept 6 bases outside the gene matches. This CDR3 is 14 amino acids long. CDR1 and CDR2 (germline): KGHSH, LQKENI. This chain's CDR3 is CASSPPTSGAQQYF. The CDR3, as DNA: TGTGCCAGCTCACCACCAACTAGCGGCGCCCAGCAGTACTTC.

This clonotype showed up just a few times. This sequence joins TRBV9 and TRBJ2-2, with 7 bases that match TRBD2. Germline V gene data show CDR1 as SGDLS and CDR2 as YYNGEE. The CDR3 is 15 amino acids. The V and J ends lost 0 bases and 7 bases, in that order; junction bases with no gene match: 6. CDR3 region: CASSVVEGGYGELFF. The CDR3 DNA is TGTGCCAGCAGCGTAGTTGAGGGAGGGTACGGGGAGCTGTTTTTT.